The 2 T cell receptor beta chains given below trace back to one sample, sequenced in a study of blood T cell repertoires in COVID-19. The data were produced by immunoSEQ multiplex PCR, yet TCRdb's version contains in-frame clones alone and is incomplete. The sample yields some 140,000 clones, around 80% seen once. Sample: peripheral blood. The receptors come from a man older than 75 with acute or convalescent COVID-19.

This clone was picked up one time. The chain uses TRBV6-5 and TRBJ2-2; D unresolved. V shed 2 bases and J shed 0 bases, with 7 bases lying between them. The CDR3 contains 15 residues. Germline values: CDR1 MNHEY, CDR2 SVGAGI. The CDR3 loop is CASSYSYSNTGELFF. As DNA, the CDR3 is TGTGCCAGCAGTTACAGCTACTCGAACACCGGGGAGCTGTTTTTT.

The V and J genes are TRBV6-5 and TRBJ1-1; D is unresolved. The CDR3 extends over 13 amino acids. V was shortened by 4 bases and J by 5 bases, with 11 bases between the two germline ends. CDR1 and CDR2 (germline): MNHEY, SVGAGI. DNA for the CDR3: TGTGCCAGCAGTTCCTCTACTAGAACTGAAGCTTTCTTT. Its translation: CASSSSTRTEAFF.